The 5 T cell receptor beta chains below come from one sample, sequenced in a study of blood T cell repertoires in COVID-19. Sequencing was performed with immunoSEQ multiplex PCR; in TCRdb, only in-frame clones are kept and a portion is missing. The sample consists of under 500,000 clones, 70% to 90% of them appearing once. What was sequenced was PBMCs or T cells enriched from blood (not recorded which). These receptors were obtained from a young woman with acute COVID-19.

The CDR3 nucleotides read TGCGCCAGCAGCCGCGGACAGGGATTCTATGGCTACACCTTC. It translates to CASSRGQGFYGYTF. V gene TRBV5-1 combines with J gene TRBJ1-2; the match to TRBD1 covers 8 bases. V lost 4 bases, J lost 4 bases, and 6 bases stayed unmatched. Germline-derived CDR1 and CDR2 are SGHRS and YFSETQ. This CDR3 has 14 residues.

In its sample, this clone was seen a few times. The chain combines TRBV25-1 with TRBJ2-2; 7 bases match TRBD2. The CDR3 sequence is 15 residues long. After removal of 3 bases from V and 5 bases from J, the junction contained 6 bases not matched to a gene. Germline V lookup: CDR1 MGHDK, CDR2 SYGVNS. This chain's CDR3 is CASSEGGRGTGELFF. The CDR3, as DNA: TGTGCCAGCAGTGAGGGCGGGAGAGGGACCGGGGAGCTGTTTTTT.

This chain joins TRBV14 and TRBJ2-1; tentatively, D is TRBD2 (5 bases). Germline-derived CDR1 and CDR2 are SGHDN and FVKESK. The ends were cut back, 1 base at V and 0 bases at J, with 7 bases in the middle. The CDR3 spans 15 residues. Here the CDR3 reads CASSQGRGSYNEQFF. CDR3 bases: TGTGCCAGCAGCCAAGGACGGGGCTCCTACAATGAGCAGTTCTTC.

The chain couples TRBV10-3 to TRBJ2-6, with 9 bases that match TRBD1. Germline V gene lookup returns CDR1 ENHRY and CDR2 SYGVKD. The CDR3 spans 15 residues. The junction had 5 bases not matched to a gene; V was cut back by 11 bases and J by 0 bases. The CDR3 bases are TGTGCCTCGCGGGACAGGGTCTCTGGGGCCAACGTCCTGACTTTC. Translated: CASRDRVSGANVLTF.

V usage is TRBV27 and J usage is TRBJ2-1; 12 nucleotides line up with TRBD2. Per germline, CDR1 MNHEY and CDR2 SMNVEV (reference sequence). This CDR3 is 15 amino acids long. V shed 2 bases, J shed 4 bases, and the junction held 0 bases outside the gene matches. This CDR3 reads CASSLTSGRYNEQFF. The CDR3 DNA reads as TGTGCCAGCAGTTTAACTAGCGGGAGGTACAATGAGCAGTTCTTC.